A selection of T cell receptor beta chains follows, all from one sample in a study of shared clonotypes between healthy human individuals. Profiled with immunoSEQ multiplex PCR; TCRdb holds only in-frame clones, not every one. The sample holds around 720,000 clones, less than 80% seen once. Sequences were obtained from memory CD4+ T cells sorted from blood. The origin of the receptors is a young woman in good health. Both conserved end residues are part of each CDR3. D genes are given only for firm matches. Expanded clones are given a class, and other clones once, few, many or no size at all.

TRBJ1-4	TRBV19	-	-	TGTGCCAGTAGTATGAGCCAGGGTGCAACTAATGAAAAACTGTTTTTT	CASSMSQGATNEKLFF
TRBJ2-1	TRBV2	-	TRBD1	TGTGCCAGCAGTCCACAGGGACAGGGAGACAATGAGCAGTTCTTC	CASSPQGQGDNEQFF
TRBJ1-2	TRBV10-1	once	-	TGCGCCAGCCCCGTTGGCCGCAAGCAGTCGGCCGTCTATGGCTACACCTTC	CASPVGRKQSAVYGYTF
TRBJ1-2	TRBV6-5	-	TRBD1	TGTGCCAGCAGGCCTCCTGGGACAGCGTATGGCTACACCTTC	CASRPPGTAYGYTF
TRBJ2-1	TRBV2	-	-	TGTGCCAGCAGTGTTGCGGGGGCTTACAATGAGCAGTTCTTC	CASSVAGAYNEQFF
TRBJ2-7	TRBV11-2	-	-	TGTGCCAGCCCTCGGATTTACGAGCAGTACTTC	CASPRIYEQYF
TRBJ2-3	TRBV19	-	TRBD2	TGTGCCAGTAGTATTAGTCTAGCGGGCACAGATACGCAGTATTTT	CASSISLAGTDTQYF
TRBJ2-7	TRBV6-1	-	-	TGTGCCAGCAGTGGTAATCGGCTGAGCTCCTACGAGCAGTACTTC	CASSGNRLSSYEQYF
TRBJ1-5	TRBV28	-	-	TGTGCCAGCAGTTCGGGTCATCAGCCCCAGCATTTT	CASSSGHQPQHF
TRBJ2-3	TRBV25-1	few	TRBD1	TGTGCCAGCAGTGAATATGGCAGGGGGCCAGGGGATACGCAGTATTTT	CASSEYGRGPGDTQYF
TRBJ2-4	TRBV7-8	-	TRBD2	TGTGCCAGCAGTCCTGTTACCTCTAGCGGCACCAAAAACATTCAGTACTTC	CASSPVTSSGTKNIQYF
TRBJ2-1	TRBV7-9	-	-	TGTGCCAGCAGCTTGTCCCAGGACAATGAGCAGTTCTTC	CASSLSQDNEQFF
TRBJ1-2	TRBV2	-	-	TGTGCCAGCACCCCGGGGCCCAACTATGGCTACACCTTC	CASTPGPNYGYTF
TRBJ1-2	TRBV4-1	-	TRBD1	TGCGCCAGCAGCTACGATCAGGGACAGGGTTATGGCTACACCTTC	CASSYDQGQGYGYTF
TRBJ2-7	TRBV7-2	few	TRBD2	TGTGCCAGCAGCTTATTAGCGGGGGTCTCCTACGAGCAGTACTTC	CASSLLAGVSYEQYF
TRBJ2-5	TRBV5-1	-	-	TGCGCCAGCAGCTTGGGGGTGACAGGAACAGAGACCCAGTACTTC	CASSLGVTGTETQYF
TRBJ1-1	TRBV13	-	TRBD1	TGTGCCAGCAGCTTGGGACAGGGGCGTAGTAACACTGAAGCTTTCTTT	CASSLGQGRSNTEAFF
TRBJ2-5	TRBV5-1	-	-	TGCGCCAGCAGCTTTTCTGGCAACCTCCGAGAGACCCAGTACTTC	CASSFSGNLRETQYF
TRBJ1-2	TRBV28	-	-	TGTGCCAGCAGTTCTATCGACACCTATGGCTACACCTTC	CASSSIDTYGYTF
TRBJ2-2	TRBV23-1	-	-	TGCGCCAGCAGTCCTACGGACTACGGACAGACAGGTCGCACCGGGGAGCTGTTTTTT	CASSPTDYGQTGRTGELFF
TRBJ2-1	TRBV27	-	-	TGTGCCAGCAGTTTATCGGGGGCACCAGCCTACAATGAGCAGTTCTTC	CASSLSGAPAYNEQFF
TRBJ2-1	TRBV18	once	-	TGTGCCAGCTCACTAAGCCAGGGGACGTACAATGAGCAGTTCTTC	CASSLSQGTYNEQFF
TRBJ2-7	TRBV5-1	-	TRBD2	TGCGCCAGCAGCTTGGCTGGACTAGCGGGGGGATACTACGAGCAGTACTTC	CASSLAGLAGGYYEQYF
TRBJ2-3	TRBV10-3	-	TRBD2	TGTGCCATCAGTGAGCGGGAGGGCGATACGCAGTATTTT	CAISEREGDTQYF
TRBJ2-5	TRBV7-2	-	TRBD2	TGTGCCAGCAGCTTATCCGGGACTAGCGGAGTCCAAGAGACCCAGTACTTC	CASSLSGTSGVQETQYF
TRBJ1-4	TRBV11-2	-	-	TGTGCCAGCAGCCCCGGCAGGCAAAATGAAAAACTGTTTTTT	CASSPGRQNEKLFF
TRBJ2-1	TRBV5-1	-	TRBD2	TGCGCCAGCAGCTTCTCTTCAGCGGGATACAATGAGCAGTTCTTC	CASSFSSAGYNEQFF
TRBJ1-1	TRBV28	-	TRBD1	TGTGCCAGCAGTTTACCCGTGGGCCAGGGGGCCACTGAAGCTTTCTTT	CASSLPVGQGATEAFF